The 13 T cell receptor beta chains in this list originate from one sample, sequenced in a study of blood T cell repertoires in COVID-19. Generated by immunoSEQ multiplex PCR, the TCRdb table keeps only in-frame clones and is missing some. The table includes 200,000 or so clones, more than 70% detected once. Material: PBMCs or T cells enriched from blood (not recorded which). The receptor set was obtained from a woman in her forties with acute COVID-19.

The rearrangement uses TRBV29-1 and TRBJ2-7, with a tentative D call TRBD1 (7 bases). V was clipped by 5 bases and J by 3 bases, with 11 bases between them. CDR1 is SQVTM and CDR2 is ANQGSEA in the germline V gene. The length of the CDR3 is 12 residues. CDR3 region: CSVTGEVYEQYF. CDR3 in DNA: TGCAGCGTTACAGGGGAGGTCTACGAGCAGTACTTC.

This clone was seen only a few times. CDR3 region: CASSTGLGTYNEQFF. CDR3 sequence (DNA): TGTGCCAGCAGCACCGGACTAGGGACCTACAATGAGCAGTTCTTC. The chain links TRBV7-3 to TRBJ2-1; 7 bases map to TRBD2. Germline assignment: CDR1 SGHTA and CDR2 FQGTGA. This CDR3 contains 15 residues. Trimming removed 5 bases from V and 2 bases from J; junction bases left unmatched: 6.

This clone was detected once. V usage is TRBV4-1 and J usage is TRBJ1-3; a weak D match, TRBD1 (6 bases). Between the trimmed V and J ends, which lost 0 bases and 0 bases, there was a span of 18 bases. Germline V gene data show CDR1 as MGHRA and CDR2 as YSYEKL. The CDR3 is 19 residues long. Here the CDR3 reads CASSQERSGDRSSGNTIYF. The CDR3 bases are TGCGCCAGCAGCCAAGAAAGGTCTGGAGACAGGAGCTCTGGAAACACCATATATTTT.

This clone was seen only once. The CDR3 sequence: CASSIGQGARNYGYTF. The CDR3, as DNA: TGTGCCAGCAGCATTGGACAGGGGGCGCGGAACTATGGCTACACCTTC. The rearrangement uses TRBV5-4 and TRBJ1-2; the match to TRBD1 covers 11 bases. Germline lookup yields CDR1 SGHNT and CDR2 YYREEE (reference sequence). This CDR3 is built from 16 residues. V was pared by 4 bases and J by 2 bases, with 7 bases of the junction left unmatched.

The chain couples TRBV3-1 (or the pseudogene TRBV3-2) to TRBJ2-1; TRBD1 is a possible D gene (5 bases). Germline CDR1 is LGHDT and CDR2 is YNNKEL (reference sequence). The CDR3 covers 14 residues. The V end lost 5 bases, the J end lost 7 bases, and 15 bases lay between the germline ends. The CDR3 nucleotides are TGTGCCAGCAGCTATCACCAGGGTTCGAATGAGCAGTTCTTC. This gives the protein CASSYHQGSNEQFF.

This clone has a single count. The CDR3 DNA reads TGTGCCAGTAGTATCCAGACGGGTTCCAGCACTGAAGCTTTCTTT. Translated: CASSIQTGSSTEAFF. The chain links TRBV19 to TRBJ1-1; D uncertain. The CDR3 has 15 amino acids. Per the germline V gene, CDR1 is LNHDA and CDR2 is SQIVND (reference sequence). Deletions cut 3 bases from V and 4 bases from J, with 15 bases between. Full variable domain (rest looked up from reference TRBV19 and TRBJ1-1): DGGITQSPKYLFRKEGQNVTLSCEQNLNHDAMYWYRQDPGQGLRLIYYSQIVNDFQKGDIAEGYSVSREKKESFPLTVTSAQKNPTAFYLCASSIQTGSSTEAFFGQGTRLTVV.

The V and J genes are TRBV9 and TRBJ2-5; TRBD2 matches at 7 bases. The junction had 3 bases not matched to a gene; V was cut back by 0 bases and J by 1 base. CDR1 is SGDLS, CDR2 YYNGEE, per germline. The CDR3 loop spans 15 amino acids. The CDR3 region is CASSVDRGSQETQYF. In nucleotides, the CDR3 is TGTGCCAGCAGCGTAGATCGCGGGAGCCAAGAGACCCAGTACTTC.

The genes are TRBV4-2 and TRBJ1-2; 11 nucleotides agree with TRBD1. The trim removed 4 bases at V and 3 bases at J, leaving 4 bases unmatched. Germline loops: CDR1 LGHNA, CDR2 YNFKEQ. The CDR3 runs 15 residues. The CDR3 nucleotides are TGTGCCAGCAGCCCTCGGACAGGGGGCCACTATGGCTACACCTTC. Amino acid sequence: CASSPRTGGHYGYTF.

The V and J genes are TRBV6-6 and TRBJ1-5; 7 nucleotides match TRBD1. The V gene end was trimmed by 0 bases and the J gene end by 5 bases; junction bases not matched to a gene: 7. The CDR3 has 16 amino acids. Germline-derived CDR1 and CDR2 are MNHNY and SVGAGI (reference sequence). The CDR3 bases are TGTGCCAGCAGTTACTCAGCGACAGGGTACTATCAGCCCCAGCATTTT. This translates into CASSYSATGYYQPQHF.

J is TRBJ1-1 and V is TRBV7-8; D gene uncertain. Germline CDR1 reads SGHVS; CDR2 reads FQNEAQ. Trimming took 4 bases from V and 5 from J, leaving 20 bases between them. The CDR3 has 16 residues. The CDR3: CASSYFSDREGTEAFF. The CDR3 DNA reads as TGTGCCAGCAGCTACTTCAGCGACCGGGAGGGAACTGAAGCTTTCTTT.

The CDR3 loop reads CASSLEQGTGHEQYF. CDR3 coding DNA: TGTGCCAGCAGCTTGGAGCAGGGGACAGGCCACGAGCAGTACTTC. The J gene is TRBJ2-7, the V gene TRBV5-6; 8 bases line up with TRBD1. Germline V gives CDR1 SGHDT, CDR2 YYEEEE. The CDR3 has 15 amino acids. V shed 0 bases, J shed 5 bases, and the junction held 7 bases outside the gene matches.

The sample holds a few counts of this clone. The rearrangement joins TRBV5-4 to TRBJ1-3; maybe TRBD1 (6 bases). The CDR3 contains 14 residues. Trimming pared 4 bases from V and 2 bases from J, leaving 10 bases between. Germline V gene lookup returns CDR1 SGHNT and CDR2 YYREEE (reference sequence). In DNA form, the CDR3 reads TGTGCCAGCAGCGGGCACAGGGCTGGAAACACCATATATTTT. This encodes CASSGHRAGNTIYF.

The chain couples TRBV28 to TRBJ1-5, with 9 bases aligning to TRBD1. Trimming removed 6 bases from V and 0 bases from J; junction bases left unmatched: 15. The CDR3 is made up of 19 amino acids. CDR1 is MDHEN and CDR2 is SYDVKM in the germline V gene. CDR3 region: CASSDLGGQGPNSNQPQHF. DNA for the CDR3: TGTGCCAGCAGCGACCTGGGGGGACAGGGACCAAATAGCAATCAGCCCCAGCATTTT. The variable domain in full, completed from reference TRBV28 and TRBJ1-5, reads DVKVTQSSRYLVKRTGEKVFLECVQDMDHENMFWYRQDPGLGLRLIYFSYDVKMKEKGDIPEGYSVSREKKERFSLILESASTNQTSMYLCASSDLGGQGPNSNQPQHFGDGTRLSIL.